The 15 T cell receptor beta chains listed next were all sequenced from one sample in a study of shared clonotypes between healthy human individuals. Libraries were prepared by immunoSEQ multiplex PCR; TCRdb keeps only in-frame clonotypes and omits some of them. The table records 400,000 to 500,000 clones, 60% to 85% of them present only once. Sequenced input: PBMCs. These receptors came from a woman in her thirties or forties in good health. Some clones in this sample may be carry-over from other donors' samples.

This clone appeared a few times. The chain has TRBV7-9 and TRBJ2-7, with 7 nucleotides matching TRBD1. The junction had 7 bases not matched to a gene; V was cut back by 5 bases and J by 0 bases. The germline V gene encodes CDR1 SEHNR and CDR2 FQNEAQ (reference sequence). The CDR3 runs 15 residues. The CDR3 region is CASSHTRGNSYEQYF. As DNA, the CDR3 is TGTGCCAGCAGCCATACCAGGGGGAACTCCTACGAGCAGTACTTC.

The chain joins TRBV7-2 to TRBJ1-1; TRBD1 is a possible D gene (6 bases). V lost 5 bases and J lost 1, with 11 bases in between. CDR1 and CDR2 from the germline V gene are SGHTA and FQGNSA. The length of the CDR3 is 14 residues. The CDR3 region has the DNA TGTGCCAGCAGCCCCGGGGGGGCGAACACTGAAGCTTTCTTT. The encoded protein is CASSPGGANTEAFF.

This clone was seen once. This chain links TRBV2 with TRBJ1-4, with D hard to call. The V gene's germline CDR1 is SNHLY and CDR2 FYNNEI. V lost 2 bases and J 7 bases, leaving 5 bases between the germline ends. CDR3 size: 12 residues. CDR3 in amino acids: CASSETGEKLFF. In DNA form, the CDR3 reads TGTGCCAGCAGTGAAACTGGTGAAAAACTGTTTTTT.

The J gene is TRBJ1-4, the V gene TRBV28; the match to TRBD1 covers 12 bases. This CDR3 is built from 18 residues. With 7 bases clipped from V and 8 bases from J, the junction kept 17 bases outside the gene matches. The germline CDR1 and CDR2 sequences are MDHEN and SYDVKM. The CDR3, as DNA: TGTGCCAGCACCTCCTTGCCGGGACAGGGGGCGCGGGTGGAAAAACTGTTTTTT. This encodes CASTSLPGQGARVEKLFF.

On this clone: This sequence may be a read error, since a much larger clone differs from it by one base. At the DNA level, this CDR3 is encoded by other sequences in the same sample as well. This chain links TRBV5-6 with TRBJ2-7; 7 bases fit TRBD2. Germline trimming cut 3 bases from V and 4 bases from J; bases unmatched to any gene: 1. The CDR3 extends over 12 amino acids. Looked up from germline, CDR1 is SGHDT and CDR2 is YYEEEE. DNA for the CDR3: TGTGCCAGCAGCTCTAGCGGTTACGAGCAGTACTTC. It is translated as CASSSSGYEQYF.

CDR3 bases: TGTGCCAGCAGTCCCCACGGGGCGGGAGGGCCCGGTGAGCAGTTCTTC. It is translated as CASSPHGAGGPGEQFF. The rearrangement uses TRBV28 and TRBJ2-1, with 9 bases identical to TRBD2. The CDR3 totals 16 residues. Per the germline V gene, CDR1 is MDHEN and CDR2 is SYDVKM. V lost 5 bases and J lost 9; bases outside the gene matches: 14. Combining the CDR3 with reference TRBV28 and TRBJ2-1 gives the whole variable domain DVKVTQSSRYLVKRTGEKVFLECVQDMDHENMFWYRQDPGLGLRLIYFSYDVKMKEKGDIPEGYSVSREKKERFSLILESASTNQTSMYLCASSPHGAGGPGEQFFGPGTRLTVL.

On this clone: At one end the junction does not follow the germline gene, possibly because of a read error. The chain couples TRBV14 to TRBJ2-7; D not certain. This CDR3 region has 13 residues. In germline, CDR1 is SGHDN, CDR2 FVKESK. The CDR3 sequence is CASSQALGHEQYF. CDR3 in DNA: TGTGCCAGCAGTCAAGCTCTTGGACACGAGCAGTACTTC. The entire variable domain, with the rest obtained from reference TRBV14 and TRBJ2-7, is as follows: EAGVTQFPSHSVIEKGQTVTLRCDPISGHDNLYWYRRVMGKEIKFLLHFVKESKQDESGMPNNRFLAERTGGTYSTLKVQPAELEDSGVYFCASSQALGHEQYFGPGTRLTVT.

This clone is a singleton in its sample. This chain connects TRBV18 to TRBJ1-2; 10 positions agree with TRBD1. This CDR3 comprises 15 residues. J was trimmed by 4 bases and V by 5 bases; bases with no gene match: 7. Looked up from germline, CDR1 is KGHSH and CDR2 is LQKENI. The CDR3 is CASSTTGGSVYGYTF. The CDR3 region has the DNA TGTGCCAGCTCAACGACAGGGGGCTCGGTCTATGGCTACACCTTC. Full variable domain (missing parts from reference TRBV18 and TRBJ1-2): NAGVMQNPRHLVRRRGQEARLRCSPMKGHSHVYWYRQLPEEGLKFMVYLQKENIIDESGMPKERFSAEFPKEGPSILRIQQVVRGDSAAYFCASSTTGGSVYGYTFGSGTRLTVV.

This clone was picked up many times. The CDR3 loop is CSVETPGREQYF. In DNA, the CDR3 is TGCAGCGTTGAAACCCCGGGTAGGGAGCAGTACTTC. The genes are TRBV29-1 and TRBJ2-7; D remains unclear. Per the germline V gene, CDR1 is SQVTM and CDR2 is ANQGSEA. The CDR3 consists of 12 residues. V dropped 2 bases and J dropped 7 bases, with 12 bases sitting between them.

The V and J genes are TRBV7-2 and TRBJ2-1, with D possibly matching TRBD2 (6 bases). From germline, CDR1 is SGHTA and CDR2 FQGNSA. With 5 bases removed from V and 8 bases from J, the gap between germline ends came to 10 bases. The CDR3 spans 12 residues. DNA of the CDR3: TGTGCCAGCAGCCCCCGGAGGGATGAGCAGTTCTTC. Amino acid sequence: CASSPRRDEQFF.

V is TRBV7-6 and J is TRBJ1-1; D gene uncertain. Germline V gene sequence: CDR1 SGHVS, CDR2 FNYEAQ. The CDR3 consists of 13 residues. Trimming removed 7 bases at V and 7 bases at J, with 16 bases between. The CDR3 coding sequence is TGTGCCAGCATCCTGGGTCCACAGAGTGAAGCTTTCTTT. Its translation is CASILGPQSEAFF.

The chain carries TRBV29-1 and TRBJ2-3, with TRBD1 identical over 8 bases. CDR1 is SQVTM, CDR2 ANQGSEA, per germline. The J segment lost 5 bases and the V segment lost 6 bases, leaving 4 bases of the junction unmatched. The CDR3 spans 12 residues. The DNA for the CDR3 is TGCAGCGTGGGACAGGTCATAGATACGCAGTATTTT. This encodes CSVGQVIDTQYF.

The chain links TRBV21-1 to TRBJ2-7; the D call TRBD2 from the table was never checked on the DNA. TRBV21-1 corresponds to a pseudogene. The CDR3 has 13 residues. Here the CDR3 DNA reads TGTGCCAGCAGCAAACGAGGACTCGGCGAGCAGTACTTC. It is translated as CASSKRGLGEQYF.

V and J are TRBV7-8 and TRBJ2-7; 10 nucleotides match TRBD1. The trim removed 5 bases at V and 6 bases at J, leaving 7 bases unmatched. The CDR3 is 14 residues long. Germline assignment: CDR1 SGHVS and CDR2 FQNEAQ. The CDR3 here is CASSPGTGEREQYF. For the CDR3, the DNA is TGTGCCAGCAGCCCCGGGACAGGGGAGCGCGAGCAGTACTTC.

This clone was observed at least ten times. CDR3 coding DNA: TGCAGTGCTAGACTAGCGGGCGAGCAGTACTTC. As protein: CSARLAGEQYF. The chain employs TRBV20-1 and TRBJ2-7; 8 bases match TRBD2. This CDR3 has 11 amino acids. Germline trimming cut 2 bases from V and 6 bases from J; bases unmatched to any gene: 0. Germline assignment: CDR1 DFQATT and CDR2 SNEGSKA (reference sequence).